A selection of T cell receptor beta chains follows, all from one sample in a study of monozygotic twins with cystic fibrosis. Libraries were prepared by immunoSEQ multiplex PCR; TCRdb keeps only in-frame clonotypes and omits some of them. The sample lists some 10,000 clones, more than 99% occurring once. Sequencing used blood. These receptors were obtained from a man aged 18 to 30 with cystic fibrosis. The CDR3 runs from the conserved cysteine through the conserved F or W. The D gene is left open where the match is weak. Size values are once, few and many counts, or a class for expanded clones, and some rows have none.

-,14,TRBJ2-2,TRBV19,-,TGTGCCAGTAGTGCAGGGGCGAACACCGGGGAGCTGTTTTTT,CASSAGANTGELFF
TRBD2,16,TRBJ2-3,TRBV7-2,-,TGTGCCAGCAGCTTCAGCGGGGATGGGGGCACAGATACGCAGTATTTT,CASSFSGDGGTDTQYF
-,14,TRBJ1-1,TRBV7-9,-,TGTGCCAGCAGCTTAGACATCACGAACACTGAAGCTTTCTTT,CASSLDITNTEAFF
-,13,TRBJ1-1,TRBV29-1,-,TGCAGCGTTGAAGTAGCGGGGGATACTGAAGCTTTCTTT,CSVEVAGDTEAFF
-,13,TRBJ2-3,TRBV6-5,-,TGTGCCAGCAGTTGGAGACGCACAGATACGCAGTATTTT,CASSWRRTDTQYF
TRBD1,17,TRBJ1-6,TRBV19,-,TGTGCCAGTATGCCGGGACAGGGGAGCTCCTATAATTCACCCCTCCACTTT,CASMPGQGSSYNSPLHF
TRBD2,15,TRBJ2-5,TRBV19,-,TGTGCCAGTAATCGGACTAGCGGGACGGGAGAGACCCAGTACTTC,CASNRTSGTGETQYF
-,15,TRBJ1-4,TRBV15,once,TGTGCCACCAGCAGAGTTCCAGGGACCTACGAAAAACTGTTTTTT,CATSRVPGTYEKLFF
-,17,TRBJ1-5,TRBV5-4,-,TGTGCCAGCAGCTTGGGCGGGATAAAGATCAGCAATCAGCCCCAGCATTTT,CASSLGGIKISNQPQHF
TRBD2,17,TRBJ2-7,TRBV2,-,TGTGCCAGCAGGGCCGGGACTAGCGGGGCCGACTCCTACGAGCAGTACTTC,CASRAGTSGADSYEQYF
TRBD2,16,TRBJ2-5,TRBV7-2,-,TGTGCCAGCAGCTCTGGACTAGCGGGGGGGCAAGAGACCCAGTACTTC,CASSSGLAGGQETQYF
TRBD2,15,TRBJ2-2,TRBV6-6,-,TGTGCCAGCTCTGGAGCGGGGCCGAACACCGGGGAGCTGTTTTTT,CASSGAGPNTGELFF
TRBD2,12,TRBJ2-1,TRBV5-1,-,TGCGCCAGCAGCTTGGATGCGGGAGGGCAGTTCTTC,CASSLDAGGQFF
-,13,TRBJ2-3,TRBV4-3,-,TGCGCCAGCAGCCAAGAGAGACGAGATACGCAGTATTTT,CASSQERRDTQYF
-,15,TRBJ2-1,TRBV18,-,TGTGCCAGCTCACCACTAATGAGCGGAAACAATGAGCAGTTCTTC,CASSPLMSGNNEQFF
-,16,TRBJ2-5,TRBV12-2,once,TGTGCAAGTCGCTTAAGGTGGGGACGCCTCCAAGAGACCCAGTACTTC,CASRLRWGRLQETQYF
-,13,TRBJ1-1,TRBV19,-,TGTGCCAGTAGTCTGCTTGGGGGCACTGAAGCTTTCTTT,CASSLLGGTEAFF
-,13,TRBJ2-2,TRBV7-2,-,TGTGCCAGCAGCTTAGTAGCCACCGGGGAGCTGTTTTTT,CASSLVATGELFF
-,10,TRBJ2-3,TRBV20-1,-,TGCAGTGCCCTGGGGGATACGCAGTATTTT,CSALGDTQYF
-,14,TRBJ1-1,TRBV5-4,-,TGTGCCAGCAGCTTGGATCCGGTGAACACTGAAGCTTTCTTT,CASSLDPVNTEAFF
TRBD2,17,TRBJ2-5,TRBV15,-,TGTGCCACCAGCAAAAACCCGGGACTAGCGGGAGTTGAGACCCAGTACTTC,CATSKNPGLAGVETQYF
-,16,TRBJ1-1,TRBV6-5,-,TGTGCCAGCAGTTACTCGGGGGTCCGGGCTAACACTGAAGCTTTCTTT,CASSYSGVRANTEAFF
TRBD2,17,TRBJ2-2,TRBV13,once,TGTGCCAGCAGCGGCGGGACTAGCGGGAGTTACACCGGGGAGCTGTTTTTT,CASSGGTSGSYTGELFF
TRBD2,16,TRBJ2-3,TRBV6-6,-,TGTGCCAGCAGTAGCGCGGGGGGGCCCAACCCAGATACGCAGTATTTT,CASSSAGGPNPDTQYF
TRBD2,13,TRBJ2-7,TRBV29-1,-,TGCAGCGTTGTAGCGGGGAACTCCTACGAGCAGTACTTC,CSVVAGNSYEQYF
-,14,TRBJ2-5,TRBV6-5,-,TGTGCCAGCAGTTACACAGGCGGCGGTGAGACCCAGTACTTC,CASSYTGGGETQYF
TRBD2,14,TRBJ2-7,TRBV28,once,TGTGCCAGCAGTACAAAGCGGGAGGGTTACGAGCAGTACTTC,CASSTKREGYEQYF
-,13,TRBJ2-7,TRBV2,-,TGTGCCAGTCTCCCCTTCGAAGGGGTCGAGCAGTACTTC,CASLPFEGVEQYF
-,14,TRBJ2-7,TRBV7-6,-,TGTGCCAGCAGCCCCATCCGGGAATCCTACGAGCAGTACTTC,CASSPIRESYEQYF
-,12,TRBJ2-1,TRBV19,-,TGTGCCAGTAGTACGCAGGGAAATGAGCAGTTCTTC,CASSTQGNEQFF
TRBD2,16,TRBJ2-5,TRBV9,-,TGTGCCAGCAGCCAGACTAGCGGGGGGGCCCTAGAGACCCAGTACTTC,CASSQTSGGALETQYF
TRBD1,17,TRBJ2-6,TRBV19,-,TGTGCCACCCGGGACAGCACCTACAGCTCTGGGGCCAACGTCCTGACTTTC,CATRDSTYSSGANVLTF
-,17,TRBJ1-5,TRBV5-5,-,TGTGCCAGCAGCTTGGGAGTGCGGGGGGCGGGCAATCAGCCCCAGCATTTT,CASSLGVRGAGNQPQHF
TRBD1,13,TRBJ2-5,TRBV29-1,-,TGCAGCGTTGAAGCCGGGACAGAAGAGACCCAGTACTTC,CSVEAGTEETQYF
TRBD2,16,TRBJ2-3,TRBV7-6,-,TGTGCCAGCACCATGCCCGGGCGGGAGTGGGCAGATACGCAGTATTTT,CASTMPGREWADTQYF
TRBD1,15,TRBJ1-4,TRBV5-1,-,TGCGCCAGCAGCTTGGAGGGGGCTTTCGACGAAAAACTGTTTTTT,CASSLEGAFDEKLFF
TRBD2,17,TRBJ2-5,TRBV7-2,-,TGTGCCAGCAGCTCGCCGGGACTAGCATCTCCGCAAGAGACCCAGTACTTC,CASSSPGLASPQETQYF
TRBD1,15,TRBJ2-7,TRBV7-9,once,TGTGCCAGCAGCTTAGTCGGACAGGGGGCGAGGGAGCAGTACTTC,CASSLVGQGAREQYF
TRBD1,14,TRBJ2-7,TRBV30,-,TGTGCCTGGAGTGTAGGGACAGGGCGATACGAGCAGTACTTC,CAWSVGTGRYEQYF
-,11,TRBJ1-4,TRBV20-1,-,TGCAGTGCTAACTCTAATGAAAAACTGTTTTTT,CSANSNEKLFF
-,14,TRBJ2-7,TRBV10-3,once,TGTGCCATCAGTGGGGACCAGGGCCCCTACGAGCAGTACTTC,CAISGDQGPYEQYF
-,14,TRBJ2-1,TRBV4-2,-,TGTGCCAGCAGCCAAGATCAGGTGCGTCTTGAGCAGTTCTTC,CASSQDQVRLEQFF
TRBD1,15,TRBJ1-5,TRBV5-8,-,TGTGCCAGCAGCTTAGGGGGCAATAGCAATCAGCCCCAGCATTTT,CASSLGGNSNQPQHF
TRBD2,16,TRBJ2-1,TRBV5-1,-,TGCGCCAGCAGCTTGGTACTAGCGGGAATGGTGAATGAGCAGTTCTTC,CASSLVLAGMVNEQFF
-,12,TRBJ1-3,TRBV5-4,-,TGTGCCAGCAGCCCAGGGGCCAACACCATATATTTT,CASSPGANTIYF
TRBD1,15,TRBJ2-7,TRBV27,-,TGTGCCAGCAGTTTATCGGGACAGGGGGGCTACGAGCAGTACTTC,CASSLSGQGGYEQYF
TRBD2,14,TRBJ2-1,TRBV13,-,TGTGCCAGCAGCTCCCGACTAGCGGGGGATGAGCAGTTCTTC,CASSSRLAGDEQFF
-,17,TRBJ2-2,TRBV9,-,TGTGCCAGCAGCCACAACCTGGGGGCGGCGAACACCGGGGAGCTGTTTTTT,CASSHNLGAANTGELFF
-,12,TRBJ2-2,TRBV6-5,-,TGTGCCAGCAGTTACGATGACGGGGAGCTGTTTTTT,CASSYDDGELFF
-,14,TRBJ1-1,TRBV18,-,TGTGCCAGCTCACCCACAGTCTTAGTTACTGAAGCTTTCTTT,CASSPTVLVTEAFF
-,14,TRBJ2-5,TRBV6-6,once,TGTGCCAGCAGTTACTCGATAGAACAAGAGACCCAGTACTTC,CASSYSIEQETQYF
TRBD2,15,TRBJ2-7,TRBV11-3,-,TGTGCCAGCAGCCGCAGCGGGGCGCTCTCCTACGAGCAGTACTTC,CASSRSGALSYEQYF
-,14,TRBJ1-3,TRBV6-5,-,TGTGCCAGCATACCATCAGGCACTGGAAACACCATATATTTT,CASIPSGTGNTIYF
-,12,TRBJ2-7,TRBV6-1,-,TGTGCCAGCAGTGAACTCCAGGGCGAGCAGTACTTC,CASSELQGEQYF
TRBD1,14,TRBJ1-1,TRBV5-1,-,TGCGCCAGCAGCCTCGGGCAGGGGGCCACTGAAGCTTTCTTT,CASSLGQGATEAFF